This T cell receptor (beta chain) was documented in a study of T cell repertoires in cytomegalovirus infection. At the level of the study: Indicated by public TCR beta signatures were CMV infection and matching HLA type.

Whole-study results and caveats: The cumulative frequency of public TCR beta families identified carriers of CMV plus the relevant HLA. It was HLA-C-restricted CMV-specific TCR beta clonotypes that dominated the response ex vivo.

The V end lost 5 bases, the J end lost 4 bases, and 15 bases lay between the germline ends. Germline V gene sequence: CDR1 SGHVS, CDR2 FQNEAQ. The CDR3 covers 15 residues. Via MiXCR, TCRdb re-called the reads, giving one row per CDR3 protein. Among about 440,000 distinct CDR3 sequences listed, approximately 33% were seen once. This clonotype was counted at least ten times. Its specificity is unknown. The source is a human donor in good health (CMV status not recorded). Some clones in this sample may be carry-over from other donors' samples. V and J are TRBV7-8 and TRBJ1-3; a weak D match, TRBD1 (6 bases). What was sequenced was PBMCs. The chain's CDR3 is CASSPPGATGNTIYF. For the CDR3, the DNA is TGTGCCAGCAGCCCACCAGGGGCGACGGGAAACACCATATATTTT.